This T cell receptor beta chain was identified in a study of Graves' ophthalmopathy and Graves' hyperthyroidism. Study outcomes and limitations: Blood samples also showed most expanded thyroid clonotypes exceeding 0.001 frequency. The model achieved 70.59% sensitivity and about 76% specificity for ophthalmopathy progression.

Amplification of TCR beta CDR3 regions used RNA transcripts. HTBI-primed RT-PCR formed the first round, and a multiplex PCR formed the second. TCRdb used MiXCR to reprocess the multiplex PCR reads, holding one entry per CDR3 protein. The sample lists about 660,000 distinct CDR3 sequences, about two fifths occurring once. The J segment lost 4 bases and the V segment lost 5 bases, leaving 7 bases of the junction unmatched. Germline-derived CDR1 and CDR2 are SNHLY and FYNNEI. The CDR3 loop spans 14 amino acids. At least ten counts were recorded for this clonotype. Its antigen is unknown. The study enrolled ophthalmopathy donors with moderate-to-severe activity, CAS ≥3, NOSPECS ≥4 and duration under 3 months. Diagnosis used clinical symptoms, serum thyroxine, TRAb, thyroid ultrasound and orbital computed tomography.

The V call is TRBV2, the J call TRBJ1-2; 7 bases map to TRBD1. The sequenced material came from peripheral blood. The receptor comes from an adult man with Graves' ophthalmopathy. CDR3 DNA: TGTGCCAGCAGTACCGGGACAGCAACCTATGGCTACACCTTC. Translation gives CASSTGTATYGYTF.